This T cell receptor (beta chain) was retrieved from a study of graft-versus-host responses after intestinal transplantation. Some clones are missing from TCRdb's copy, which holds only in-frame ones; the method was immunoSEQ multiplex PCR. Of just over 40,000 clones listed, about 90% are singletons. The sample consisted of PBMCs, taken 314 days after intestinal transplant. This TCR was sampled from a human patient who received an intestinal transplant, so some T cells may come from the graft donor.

The CDR3 coding sequence is TGTGCCAGCAGTCCCCCCCGGACAGTGAATTCACCCCTCCACTTT. Translation gives CASSPPRTVNSPLHF. The chain links TRBV27 to TRBJ1-6, with a tentative D call TRBD1 (6 bases). This CDR3 has 15 residues. V lost 5 bases, J lost 7 bases, and 15 bases lay in between. Per the germline V gene, CDR1 is MNHEY and CDR2 is SMNVEV (reference sequence).